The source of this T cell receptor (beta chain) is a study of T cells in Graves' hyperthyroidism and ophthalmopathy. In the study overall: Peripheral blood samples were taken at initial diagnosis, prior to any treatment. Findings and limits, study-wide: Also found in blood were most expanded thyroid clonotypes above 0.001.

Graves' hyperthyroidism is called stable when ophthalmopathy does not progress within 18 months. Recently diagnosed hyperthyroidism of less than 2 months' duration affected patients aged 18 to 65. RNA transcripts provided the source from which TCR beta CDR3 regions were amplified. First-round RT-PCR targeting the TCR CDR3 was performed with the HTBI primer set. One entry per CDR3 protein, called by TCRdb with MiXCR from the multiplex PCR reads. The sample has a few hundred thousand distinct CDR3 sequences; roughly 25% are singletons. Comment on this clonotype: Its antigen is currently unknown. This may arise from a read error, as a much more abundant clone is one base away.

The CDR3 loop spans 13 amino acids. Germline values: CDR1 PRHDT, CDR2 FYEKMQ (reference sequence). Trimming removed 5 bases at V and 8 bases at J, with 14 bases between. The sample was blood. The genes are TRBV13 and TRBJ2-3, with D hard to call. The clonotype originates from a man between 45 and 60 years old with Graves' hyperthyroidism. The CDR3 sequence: CASSTITAGTQYF. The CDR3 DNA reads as TGTGCCAGCAGCACTATAACTGCAGGTACGCAGTATTTT.